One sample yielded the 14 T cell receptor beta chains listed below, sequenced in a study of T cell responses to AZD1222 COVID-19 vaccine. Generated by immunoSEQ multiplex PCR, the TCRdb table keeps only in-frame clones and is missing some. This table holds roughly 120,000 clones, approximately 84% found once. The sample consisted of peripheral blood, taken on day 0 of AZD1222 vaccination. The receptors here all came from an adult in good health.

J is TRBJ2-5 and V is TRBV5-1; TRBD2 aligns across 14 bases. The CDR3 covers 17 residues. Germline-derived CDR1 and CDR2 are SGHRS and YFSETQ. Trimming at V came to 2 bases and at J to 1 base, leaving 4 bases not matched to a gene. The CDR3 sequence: CASSFGTSGGLQETQYF. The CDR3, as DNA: TGCGCCAGCAGCTTCGGGACTAGCGGGGGCCTCCAAGAGACCCAGTACTTC.

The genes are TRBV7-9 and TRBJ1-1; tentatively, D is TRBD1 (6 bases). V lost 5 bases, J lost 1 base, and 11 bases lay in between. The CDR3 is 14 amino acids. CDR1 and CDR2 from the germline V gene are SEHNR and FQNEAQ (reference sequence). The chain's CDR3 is CASSRMDRNTEAFF. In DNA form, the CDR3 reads TGTGCCAGCAGCCGAATGGACAGGAACACTGAAGCTTTCTTT.

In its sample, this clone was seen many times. CDR3 region: CASSYSTSYEQYF. The CDR3 DNA follows: TGTGCCAGCAGTTACTCCACCTCCTACGAGCAGTACTTC. V usage is TRBV6-2 or TRBV6-3 and J usage is TRBJ2-7; no definite D call. CDR1 and CDR2 (germline): MNHEY, SVGEGT. The CDR3 runs to 13 residues. Trimming cost V 0 bases and J 0 bases, with 3 bases left between them.

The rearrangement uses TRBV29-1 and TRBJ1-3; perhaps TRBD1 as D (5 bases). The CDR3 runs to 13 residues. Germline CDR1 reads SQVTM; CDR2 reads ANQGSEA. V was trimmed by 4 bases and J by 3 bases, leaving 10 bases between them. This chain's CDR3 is CSVGGLSGNTIYF. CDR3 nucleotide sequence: TGCAGCGTTGGGGGCCTGAGTGGAAACACCATATATTTT.

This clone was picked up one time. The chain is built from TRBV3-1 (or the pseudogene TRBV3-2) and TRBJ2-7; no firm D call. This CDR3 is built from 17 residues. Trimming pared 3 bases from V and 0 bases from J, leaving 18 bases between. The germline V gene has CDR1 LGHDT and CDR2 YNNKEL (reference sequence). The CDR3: CASSQKAANKYSYEQYF. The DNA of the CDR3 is TGTGCCAGCAGCCAGAAGGCAGCGAACAAATACTCCTACGAGCAGTACTTC.

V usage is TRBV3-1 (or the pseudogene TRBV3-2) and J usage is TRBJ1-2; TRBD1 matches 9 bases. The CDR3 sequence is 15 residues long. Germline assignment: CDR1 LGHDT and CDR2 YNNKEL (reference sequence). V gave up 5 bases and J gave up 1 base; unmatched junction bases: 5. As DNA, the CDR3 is TGTGCCAGCAGCTCCAGGACAGGGGATAACTATGGCTACACCTTC. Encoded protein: CASSSRTGDNYGYTF.

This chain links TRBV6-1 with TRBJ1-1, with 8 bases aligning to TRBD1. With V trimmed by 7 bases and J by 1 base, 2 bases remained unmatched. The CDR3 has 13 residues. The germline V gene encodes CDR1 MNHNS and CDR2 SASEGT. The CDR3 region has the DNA TGTGCCAGCAAGACAGGGGAGAACACTGAAGCTTTCTTT. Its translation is CASKTGENTEAFF.

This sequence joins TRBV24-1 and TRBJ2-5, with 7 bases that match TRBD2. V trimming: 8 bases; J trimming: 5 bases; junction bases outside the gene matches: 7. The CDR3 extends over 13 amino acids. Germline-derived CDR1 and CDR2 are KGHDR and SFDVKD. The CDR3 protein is CATNRGRDETQYF. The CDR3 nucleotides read TGTGCCACCAACCGGGGGAGGGATGAGACCCAGTACTTC.

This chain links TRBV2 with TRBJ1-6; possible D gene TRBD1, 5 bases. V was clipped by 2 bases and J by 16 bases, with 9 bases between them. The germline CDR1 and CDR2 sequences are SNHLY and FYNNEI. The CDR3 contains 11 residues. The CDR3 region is CASSERTRLHF. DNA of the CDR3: TGTGCCAGCAGTGAACGGACAAGGCTCCACTTT.

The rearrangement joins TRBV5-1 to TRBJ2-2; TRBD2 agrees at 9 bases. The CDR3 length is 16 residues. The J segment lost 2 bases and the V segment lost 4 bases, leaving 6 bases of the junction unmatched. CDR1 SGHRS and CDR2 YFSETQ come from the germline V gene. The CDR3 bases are TGCGCCAGCAGCCCGGGGACTAGCCGCAACACCGGGGAGCTGTTTTTT. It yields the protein CASSPGTSRNTGELFF.

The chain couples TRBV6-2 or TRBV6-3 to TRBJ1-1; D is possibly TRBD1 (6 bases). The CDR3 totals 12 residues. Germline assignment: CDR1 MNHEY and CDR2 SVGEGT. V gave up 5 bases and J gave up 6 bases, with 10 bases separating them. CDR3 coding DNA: TGTGCCAGCAGTCAGGGGAGCGCTGAAGCTTTCTTT. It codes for CASSQGSAEAFF.

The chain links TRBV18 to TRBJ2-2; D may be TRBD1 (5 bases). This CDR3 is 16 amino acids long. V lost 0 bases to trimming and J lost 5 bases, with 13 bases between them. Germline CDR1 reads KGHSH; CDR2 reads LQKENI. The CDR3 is CASSPPVAGSTGELFF. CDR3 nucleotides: TGTGCCAGCTCACCACCGGTGGCAGGGTCAACCGGGGAGCTGTTTTTT.

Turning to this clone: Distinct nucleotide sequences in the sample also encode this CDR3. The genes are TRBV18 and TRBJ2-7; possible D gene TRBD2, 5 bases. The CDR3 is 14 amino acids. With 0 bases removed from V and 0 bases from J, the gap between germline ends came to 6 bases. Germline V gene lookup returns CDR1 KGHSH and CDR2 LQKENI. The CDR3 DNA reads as TGTGCCAGCTCACCACCAGGGAGCTCCTACGAGCAGTACTTC. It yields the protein CASSPPGSSYEQYF.

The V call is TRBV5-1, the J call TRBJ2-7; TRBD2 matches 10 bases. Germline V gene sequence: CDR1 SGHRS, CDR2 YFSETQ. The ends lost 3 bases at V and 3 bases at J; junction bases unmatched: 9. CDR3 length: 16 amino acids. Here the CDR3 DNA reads TGCGCCAGCAGCTCGACTGTAGCGGGGGGAAACTACGAGCAGTACTTC. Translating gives CASSSTVAGGNYEQYF.